The 17 T cell receptor beta chains given below trace back to one sample, sequenced in a study of beta chain features in type 1 diabetes. Every isolated RNA sample was fully reverse transcribed, so sequencing captured expressed TCRB transcripts. Sequenced by immunoSEQ multiplex PCR; TCRdb stores in-frame clones only, minus some. The sample records 330,000 or so clones, about 14% being singletons. Sequencing was carried out using central memory CD4+ T cells from blood. Receptors were obtained from a man younger than 40 in good health.

J is TRBJ2-7 and V is TRBV6-5; no firm D call. V was cut by 5 bases and J by 6 bases, with 11 bases left in between. The germline CDR1 and CDR2 sequences are MNHEY and SVGAGI. This CDR3 is built from 12 residues. The CDR3, as DNA: TGTGCCAGCAGTGCGCACCGTGGCGAGCAGTACGTC. Translation: CASSAHRGEQYV.

This clone showed up just a few times. The chain carries TRBV12-5 and TRBJ2-7; D is unresolved. V lost 7 bases to trimming and J lost 2 bases, with 12 bases between them. The germline CDR1 and CDR2 sequences are LGHNT and FRNRAP. The CDR3 consists of 13 residues. The CDR3 loop reads CASAAGGTYEQYV. For the CDR3, the DNA is TGTGCTAGTGCCGCCGGCGGTACCTACGAGCAGTACGTC.

The chain joins TRBV6-1 to TRBJ1-2, with 12 bases fitting TRBD1. V was pared by 3 bases and J by 6 bases, with 2 bases of the junction left unmatched. This CDR3 spans 14 amino acids. Germline V gene data show CDR1 as MNHNS and CDR2 as SASEGT. This CDR3 is CASSDGTGGDGYTF. DNA of the CDR3: TGTGCCAGCAGTGACGGGACAGGGGGCGATGGCTACACCTTC.

The table lists this clone with a few counts. The V and J genes are TRBV18 and TRBJ2-7, with D maybe TRBD1 (6 bases). Germline V gives CDR1 KGHSH, CDR2 LQKENI. The CDR3 extends over 13 amino acids. Trimming pared 8 bases from V and 6 bases from J, leaving 17 bases between. CDR3 in DNA: TGTGCCAGCGCTAAACAAACAGGGTCCGAGCAGTACTTC. Protein: CASAKQTGSEQYF.

The J gene is TRBJ1-1, the V gene TRBV7-9; a weak D match, TRBD1 (6 bases). Trimming took 5 bases from V and 1 from J, leaving 20 bases between them. The CDR3 runs to 17 residues. The germline V gene has CDR1 SEHNR and CDR2 FQNEAQ (reference sequence). The CDR3 is CASSPMPGEGSNTEAFF. The CDR3 nucleotides read TGTGCCAGCAGCCCCATGCCAGGGGAGGGGTCGAACACTGAAGCTTTCTTT.

The chain uses TRBV4-1 and TRBJ2-7; D not certain. CDR1 and CDR2 from the germline V gene are MGHRA and YSYEKL. Trimming pared 3 bases from V and 4 bases from J, leaving 16 bases between. This CDR3 is built from 15 residues. CDR3 sequence: CASSQKHGSLYEQYF. The CDR3 coding sequence is TGCGCCAGCAGCCAGAAACACGGAAGCTTGTACGAGCAGTACTTC.

The chain's CDR3 is CASSLGGHFGKETQYF. CDR3 in DNA: TGTGCCAGCAGTTTGGGAGGACATTTCGGGAAAGAGACCCAGTACTTC. The chain couples TRBV27 to TRBJ2-5; D might be TRBD2 (6 bases). This CDR3 contains 16 residues. The germline V gene has CDR1 MNHEY and CDR2 SMNVEV (reference sequence). Trimming took 3 bases from V and 3 from J, leaving 17 bases between them.

The chain combines TRBV29-1 with TRBJ2-1; 9 bases agree with TRBD2. CDR3 length equals 14 residues. Per the germline V gene, CDR1 is SQVTM and CDR2 is ANQGSEA. V gave up 2 bases and J gave up 9 bases; unmatched junction bases: 8. CDR3 residues: CSVELAGWSGEQFF. For the CDR3, the DNA is TGCAGCGTTGAACTAGCGGGATGGTCGGGTGAGCAGTTCTTC.

This rearrangement joins TRBV18 to TRBJ2-3, with D possibly TRBD1 on 6 matching bases. Germline V gene lookup returns CDR1 KGHSH and CDR2 LQKENI. V lost 8 bases and J 0 bases, leaving 12 bases between the germline ends. The CDR3 has 14 amino acids. CDR3 loop: CASSRGGSTDTQYF. As DNA, the CDR3 is TGTGCCAGCAGTCGTGGGGGCAGCACAGATACGCAGTATTTT. Filled out from reference TRBV18 and TRBJ2-3, the complete variable domain reads NAGVMQNPRHLVRRRGQEARLRCSPMKGHSHVYWYRQLPEEGLKFMVYLQKENIIDESGMPKERFSAEFPKEGPSILRIQQVVRGDSAAYFCASSRGGSTDTQYFGPGTRLTVL.

The chain couples TRBV6-6 to TRBJ1-5; 9 bases fit TRBD1. Germline V lookup: CDR1 MNHNY, CDR2 SVGAGI (reference sequence). The CDR3 contains 16 residues. Losses at the gene ends were 6 bases for V and 5 bases for J; bases not matched to a gene: 11. The CDR3 DNA is TGTGCCAGCAGCGGTGACCGGGACAGGGTACATCAGCCCCAGCATTTT. This translates into CASSGDRDRVHQPQHF.

This chain joins TRBV29-1 and TRBJ1-2; no definite D call. The CDR3 extends over 9 amino acids. CDR1 and CDR2 (germline): SQVTM, ANQGSEA. The CDR3 nucleotides read TGCAGTTCCGAGCCTGGCTACACCTTC. Translation: CSSEPGYTF.

The rearrangement uses TRBV4-3 and TRBJ2-1, with D perhaps given as TRBD1 or TRBD2 (5 bases each). Between the trimmed V and J ends, which lost 4 bases and 4 bases, there was a span of 11 bases. This CDR3 contains 14 residues. Germline lookup yields CDR1 LGHNA and CDR2 YSLEER. The CDR3 region has the DNA TGCGCCAGCAGCCGGGACGGGACGTACAATGAGCAGTTCTTC. Its translation is CASSRDGTYNEQFF.

The chain has TRBV10-2 and TRBJ1-2; D uncertain. The CDR3 totals 14 residues. Trimming took 4 bases from V and 1 from J, leaving 10 bases between them. Looked up from germline, CDR1 is WSHSY and CDR2 is SAAADI. In nucleotides, the CDR3 is TGCGCCAGCAGTGCGGGCGGGAATAACTATGGCTACACCTTC. Its translation is CASSAGGNNYGYTF.

Details on this clone: Additional DNA sequences in this sample encode the identical CDR3. The chain is built from TRBV25-1 and TRBJ1-2, with D possibly matching TRBD1 (6 bases). Looked up from germline, CDR1 is MGHDK and CDR2 is SYGVNS. The CDR3 is 12 amino acids. Trimming took 8 bases from V and 2 from J, leaving 9 bases between them. CDR3 nucleotide sequence: TGTGCCAGCCGGCAGGGGAACTATGGCTACACCTTC. Encoded protein: CASRQGNYGYTF.

This clone was seen a few times. The gene calls are TRBV5-1 and TRBJ2-1; 7 bases line up with TRBD1. V shed 9 bases and J 7 bases; nucleotides not matched to a gene: 19. The length of the CDR3 is 16 residues. CDR1 SGHRS and CDR2 YFSETQ come from the germline V gene. The CDR3 loop reads CATTPQGDSGRNEQFF. CDR3 DNA: TGCGCCACCACCCCTCAGGGGGACAGCGGTCGGAATGAGCAGTTCTTC. The whole variable domain, filled in from reference TRBV5-1 and TRBJ2-1, reads KAGVTQTPRYLIKTRGQQVTLSCSPISGHRSVSWYQQTPGQGLQFLFEYFSETQRNKGNFPGRFSGRQFSNSRSEMNVSTLELGDSALYLCATTPQGDSGRNEQFFGPGTRLTVL.

Only a few counts were recorded for this clone. The V gene is TRBV28, the J gene TRBJ1-5, with a tentative D call TRBD1 (5 bases). Germline-derived CDR1 and CDR2 are MDHEN and SYDVKM. This CDR3 has 15 residues. Trimming removed 6 bases from V and 5 bases from J, with 17 bases in between. The CDR3 spells CASSSAAGSHQPQHF. In nucleotides, the CDR3 is TGTGCCAGCAGCTCGGCGGCAGGGTCTCATCAGCCCCAGCATTTT.

This clone was seen a few times. The genes are TRBV4-3 and TRBJ2-1; 8 nucleotides agree with TRBD2. The CDR3 extends over 15 amino acids. The germline CDR1 and CDR2 sequences are LGHNA and YSLEER. The V gene end was trimmed by 4 bases and the J gene end by 5 bases; junction bases not matched to a gene: 7. The chain's CDR3 is CASSLGLAGHNEQFF. The CDR3 nucleotides read TGCGCCAGCAGCCTCGGACTAGCAGGCCACAATGAGCAGTTCTTC.